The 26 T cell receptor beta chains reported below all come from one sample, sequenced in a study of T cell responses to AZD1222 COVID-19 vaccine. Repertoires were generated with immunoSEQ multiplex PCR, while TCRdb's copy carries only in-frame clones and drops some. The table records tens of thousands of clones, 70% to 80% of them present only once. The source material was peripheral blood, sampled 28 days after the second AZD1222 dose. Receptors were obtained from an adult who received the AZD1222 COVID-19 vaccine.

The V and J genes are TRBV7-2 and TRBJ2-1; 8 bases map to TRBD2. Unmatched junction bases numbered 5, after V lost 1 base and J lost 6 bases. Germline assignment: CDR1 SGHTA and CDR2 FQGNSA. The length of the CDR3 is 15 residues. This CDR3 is CASSLGGLASNEQFF. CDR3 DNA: TGTGCCAGCAGCTTAGGCGGACTAGCCTCCAATGAGCAGTTCTTC.

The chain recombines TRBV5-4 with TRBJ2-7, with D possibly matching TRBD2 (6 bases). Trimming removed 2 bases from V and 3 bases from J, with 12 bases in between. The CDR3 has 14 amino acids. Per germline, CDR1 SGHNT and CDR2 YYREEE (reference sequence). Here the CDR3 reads CASSLPGDRYEQYV. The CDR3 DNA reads TGTGCCAGCAGCTTACCGGGGGATCGCTACGAGCAGTACGTC.

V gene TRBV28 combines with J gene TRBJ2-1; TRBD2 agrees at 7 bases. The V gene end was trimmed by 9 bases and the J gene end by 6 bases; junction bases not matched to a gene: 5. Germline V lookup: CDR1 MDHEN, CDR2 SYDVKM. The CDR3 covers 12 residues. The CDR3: CASLRTSNEQFF. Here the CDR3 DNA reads TGTGCCAGTCTCAGGACTAGCAATGAGCAGTTCTTC.

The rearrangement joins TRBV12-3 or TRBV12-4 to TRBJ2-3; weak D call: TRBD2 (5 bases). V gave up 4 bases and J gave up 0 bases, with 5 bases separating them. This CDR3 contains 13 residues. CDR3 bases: TGTGCCAGCAGTTGGACTAGCACAGATACGCAGTATTTT. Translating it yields CASSWTSTDTQYF.

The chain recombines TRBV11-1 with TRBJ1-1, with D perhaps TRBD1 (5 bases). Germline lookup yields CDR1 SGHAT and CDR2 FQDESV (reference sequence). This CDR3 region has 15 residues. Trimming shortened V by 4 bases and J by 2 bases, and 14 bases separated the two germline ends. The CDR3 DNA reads TGTGCCAGCAGCTGGAGCTACCAGGGAAACACTGAAGCTTTCTTT. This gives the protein CASSWSYQGNTEAFF.

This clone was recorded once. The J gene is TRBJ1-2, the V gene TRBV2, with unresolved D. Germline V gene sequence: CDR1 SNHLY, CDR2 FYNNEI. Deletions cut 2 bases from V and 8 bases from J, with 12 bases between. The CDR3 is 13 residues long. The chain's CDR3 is CASSERTLEGYTF. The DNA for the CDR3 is TGTGCCAGCAGTGAAAGGACCCTCGAGGGCTACACCTTC.

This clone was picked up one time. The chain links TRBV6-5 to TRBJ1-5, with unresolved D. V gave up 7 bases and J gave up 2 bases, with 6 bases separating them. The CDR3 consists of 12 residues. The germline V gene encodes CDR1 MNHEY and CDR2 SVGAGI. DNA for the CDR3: TGTGCCAGCACCTCAGGCAATCAGCCCCAGCATTTT. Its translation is CASTSGNQPQHF.

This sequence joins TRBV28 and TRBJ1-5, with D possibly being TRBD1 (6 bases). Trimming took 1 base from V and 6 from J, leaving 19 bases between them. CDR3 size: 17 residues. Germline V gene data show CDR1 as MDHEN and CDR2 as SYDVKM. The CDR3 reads CASSLLTGTEQGQPQHF. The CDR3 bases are TGTGCCAGCAGTTTATTAACAGGGACGGAGCAGGGTCAGCCCCAGCATTTT.

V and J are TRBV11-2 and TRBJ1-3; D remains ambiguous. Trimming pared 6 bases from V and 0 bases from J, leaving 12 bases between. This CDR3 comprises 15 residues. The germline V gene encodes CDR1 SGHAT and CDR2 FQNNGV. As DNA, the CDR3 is TGTGCCAGCAGGAGCCGACCGAACTCTGGAAACACCATATATTTT. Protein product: CASRSRPNSGNTIYF.

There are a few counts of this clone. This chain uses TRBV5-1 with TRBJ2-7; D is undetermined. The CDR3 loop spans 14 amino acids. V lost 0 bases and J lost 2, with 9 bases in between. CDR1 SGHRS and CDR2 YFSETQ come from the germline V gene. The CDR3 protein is CASSLVQEPYEQYF. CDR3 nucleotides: TGCGCCAGCAGCTTGGTCCAGGAGCCCTACGAGCAGTACTTC.

Here the CDR3 DNA reads TGTGCCAGCAGTGCACAGGGACTTGGAAACACCATATATTTT. Its translation is CASSAQGLGNTIYF. The rearrangement joins TRBV6-6 to TRBJ1-3; the D gene is possibly TRBD1 (6 bases). CDR1 and CDR2 from the germline V gene are MNHNY and SVGAGI (reference sequence). Trimming took off 5 bases at V and 3 bases at J, with 11 bases between the two ends. CDR3 length: 14 residues.

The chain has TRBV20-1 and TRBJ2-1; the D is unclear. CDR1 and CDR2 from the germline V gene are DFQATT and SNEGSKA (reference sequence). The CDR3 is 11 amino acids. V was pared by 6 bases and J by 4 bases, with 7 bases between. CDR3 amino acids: CSAGDYNEQFF. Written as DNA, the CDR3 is TGCAGTGCCGGAGATTACAATGAGCAGTTCTTC.

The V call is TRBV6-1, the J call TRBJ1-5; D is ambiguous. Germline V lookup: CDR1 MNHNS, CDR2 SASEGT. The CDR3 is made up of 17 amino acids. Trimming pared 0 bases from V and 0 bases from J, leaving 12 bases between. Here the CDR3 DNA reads TGTGCCAGCAGTGAAGCCCCCGTACGGGGTAGCAATCAGCCCCAGCATTTT. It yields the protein CASSEAPVRGSNQPQHF.

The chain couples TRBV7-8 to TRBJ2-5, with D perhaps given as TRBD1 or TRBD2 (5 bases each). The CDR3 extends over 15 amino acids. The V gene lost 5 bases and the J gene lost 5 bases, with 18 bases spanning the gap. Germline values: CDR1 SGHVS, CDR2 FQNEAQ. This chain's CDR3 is CASSPWDRRRETQYF. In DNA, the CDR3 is TGTGCCAGCAGCCCGTGGGACCGCCGTAGGGAGACCCAGTACTTC.

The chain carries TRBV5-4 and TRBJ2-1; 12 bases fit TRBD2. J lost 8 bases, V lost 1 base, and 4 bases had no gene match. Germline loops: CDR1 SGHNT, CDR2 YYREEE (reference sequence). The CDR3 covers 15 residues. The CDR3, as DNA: TGTGCCAGCAGCTTGACTAGCGGGGGGTCGGATGAGCAGTTCTTC. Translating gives CASSLTSGGSDEQFF.

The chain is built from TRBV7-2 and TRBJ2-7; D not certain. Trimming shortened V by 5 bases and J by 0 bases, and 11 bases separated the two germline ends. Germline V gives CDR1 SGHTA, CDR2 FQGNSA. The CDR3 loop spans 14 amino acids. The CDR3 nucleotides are TGTGCCAGCAGCCCCAAAGCCTTCTCCTACGAGCAGTACTTC. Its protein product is CASSPKAFSYEQYF.

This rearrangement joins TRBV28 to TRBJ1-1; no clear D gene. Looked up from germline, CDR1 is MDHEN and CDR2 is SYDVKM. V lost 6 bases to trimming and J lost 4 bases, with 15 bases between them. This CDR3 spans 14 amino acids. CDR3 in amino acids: CASSPTGEGTEAFF. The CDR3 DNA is TGTGCCAGCAGCCCAACGGGAGAGGGCACTGAAGCTTTCTTT.

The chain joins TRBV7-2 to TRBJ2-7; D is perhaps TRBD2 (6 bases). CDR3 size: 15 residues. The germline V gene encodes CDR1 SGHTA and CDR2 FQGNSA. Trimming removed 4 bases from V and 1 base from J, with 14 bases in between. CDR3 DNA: TGTGCCAGCAGCTCACTCGGGACTTCTTCCTACGAGCAGTACTTC. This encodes CASSSLGTSSYEQYF.

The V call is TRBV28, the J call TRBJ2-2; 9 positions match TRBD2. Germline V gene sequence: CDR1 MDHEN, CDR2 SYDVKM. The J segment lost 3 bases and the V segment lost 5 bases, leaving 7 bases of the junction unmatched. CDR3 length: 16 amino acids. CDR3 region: CASSVAGGLYTGELFF. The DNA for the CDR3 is TGTGCCAGCAGTGTTGCGGGGGGGCTTTACACCGGGGAGCTGTTTTTT.

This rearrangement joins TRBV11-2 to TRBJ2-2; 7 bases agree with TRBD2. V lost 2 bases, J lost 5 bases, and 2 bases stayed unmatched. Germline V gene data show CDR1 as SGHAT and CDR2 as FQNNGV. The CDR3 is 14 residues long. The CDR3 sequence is CASSLLAVTGELFF. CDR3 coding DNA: TGTGCCAGCAGCTTACTAGCGGTGACCGGGGAGCTGTTTTTT. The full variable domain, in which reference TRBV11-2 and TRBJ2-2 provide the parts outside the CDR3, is EAGVAQSPRYKIIEKRQSVAFWCNPISGHATLYWYQQILGQGPKLLIQFQNNGVVDDSQLPKDRFSAERLKGVDSTLKIQPAKLEDSAVYLCASSLLAVTGELFFGEGSRLTVL.

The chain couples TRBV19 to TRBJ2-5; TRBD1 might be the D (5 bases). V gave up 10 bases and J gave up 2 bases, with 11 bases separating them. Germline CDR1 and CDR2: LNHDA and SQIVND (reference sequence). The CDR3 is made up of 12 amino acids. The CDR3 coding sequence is TGTGCCACTAGGGGTGGGCAAGAGACCCAGTACTTC. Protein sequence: CATRGGQETQYF.

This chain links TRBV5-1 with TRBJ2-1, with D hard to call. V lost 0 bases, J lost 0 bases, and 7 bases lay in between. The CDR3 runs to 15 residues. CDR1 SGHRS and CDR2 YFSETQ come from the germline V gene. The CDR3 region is CASSLGGDSYNEQFF. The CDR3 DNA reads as TGCGCCAGCAGCTTGGGTGGGGACTCCTACAATGAGCAGTTCTTC.

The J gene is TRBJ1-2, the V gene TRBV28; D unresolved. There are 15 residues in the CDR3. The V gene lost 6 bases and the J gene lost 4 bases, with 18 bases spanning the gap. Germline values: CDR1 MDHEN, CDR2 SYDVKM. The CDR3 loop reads CASSQTGQSGYGYTF. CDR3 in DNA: TGTGCCAGCAGCCAAACTGGGCAGTCGGGCTATGGCTACACCTTC.

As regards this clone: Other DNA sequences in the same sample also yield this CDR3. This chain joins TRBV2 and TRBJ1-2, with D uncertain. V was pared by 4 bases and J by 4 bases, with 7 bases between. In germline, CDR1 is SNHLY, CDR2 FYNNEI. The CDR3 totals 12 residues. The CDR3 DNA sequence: TGTGCCAGCAGTGCAAGTGGCTATGGCTACACCTTC. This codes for CASSASGYGYTF.

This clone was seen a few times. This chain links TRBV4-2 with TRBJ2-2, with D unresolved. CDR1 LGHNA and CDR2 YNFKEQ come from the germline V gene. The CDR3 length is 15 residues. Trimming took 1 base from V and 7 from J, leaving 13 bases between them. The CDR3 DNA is TGTGCCAGCAGCCAAGGGTCCGTCTATGGCGGGGAGCTGTTTTTT. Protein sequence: CASSQGSVYGGELFF.

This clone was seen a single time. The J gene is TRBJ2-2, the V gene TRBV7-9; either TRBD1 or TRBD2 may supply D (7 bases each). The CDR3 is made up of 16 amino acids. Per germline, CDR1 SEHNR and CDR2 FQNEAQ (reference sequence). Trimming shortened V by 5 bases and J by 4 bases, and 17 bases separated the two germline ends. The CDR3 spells CASSQGGTALTGELFF. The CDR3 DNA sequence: TGTGCCAGCAGCCAGGGGGGGACAGCACTCACCGGGGAGCTGTTTTTT.